This T cell receptor (beta chain) was retrieved from a study of beta chain features in type 1 diabetes. This clone was seen a few times. Its antigen is not identified. The V gene's germline CDR1 is MNHEY and CDR2 SVGAGI. The CDR3 is 13 amino acids. Trimming took off 6 bases at V and 4 bases at J, with 12 bases between the two ends. As every portion of the isolated RNA was reverse transcribed, the sequencing read expressed TCRB transcripts. Some clones are missing from TCRdb's copy, which holds only in-frame ones; the method was immunoSEQ multiplex PCR. This sample yields 300,000 to 400,000 clones, of which about a tenth are seen a single time; about 1% belongs to the top ten. Findings and limits, study-wide: The study found that naive, central memory and Treg TCRB repertoires appeared more similar in patients than in healthy donors. Researchers report that Type 1 diabetes patients had moderately but significantly shorter TCRB CDR3s across all four CD4+ subsets.

Sequencing was performed on central memory CD4+ T cells from blood. The V call is TRBV6-5, the J call TRBJ2-5; maybe TRBD2 (6 bases). The receptor was isolated from a man aged 25-45 years with type 1 diabetes. The CDR3 is CASRGPGVETQYF. The CDR3, as DNA: TGTGCCAGCAGAGGACCGGGGGTAGAGACCCAGTACTTC.